Reported below is one TCR beta chain. Its antigen is unknown. The data originate from a study of shared clonotypes between healthy human individuals. Findings of the study overall: How much donors shared clonotypes was expected to be affected by sequencing depth.

Germline V gives CDR1 KGHSH, CDR2 LQKENI. Trimming cost V 2 bases and J 8 bases, with 12 bases left between them. The CDR3 spans 13 residues. Some clones are missing from TCRdb's copy, which holds only in-frame ones; the method was immunoSEQ multiplex PCR. The data hold about 1.1 million clones, with approximately 80% observed a single time. The chain links TRBV18 to TRBJ1-2; no definite D call. The sample taken for sequencing was memory CD4+ T cells from PBMCs. The subset denotes: CD45RA-negative fraction. The TCR comes from a man aged 18 to 30 in good health. Some clones in this sample may be carry-over from other donors' samples. In DNA form, the CDR3 reads TGTGCCAGCTCACCAGATACGCGGAGAGGCTACACCTTC. Its translation: CASSPDTRRGYTF.